The text below deals with one T cell receptor (beta chain). What it recognizes is unknown. This record comes from a study of cytomegalovirus exposure and HLA in healthy donors. The CDR3 runs to 13 residues. Germline V CDR1 and CDR2: SGHRS, YFSETQ. Germline trimming cut 4 bases from V and 5 bases from J; bases unmatched to any gene: 4. Broader study findings: Later analysis demonstrated an association between a missense DCLRE1C variant and TCR beta V- and J-gene trimming.

The PCR employed 60 Vbeta primers together with 13 Jbeta primers. Clones were read by immunoSEQ multiplex PCR, and TCRdb kept only the in-frame ones, dropping some. The sample consists of roughly 120,000 clones, around 78% of them appearing once. The chain combines TRBV5-1 with TRBJ1-1; 8 positions agree with TRBD1. Sequenced material: PBMCs. This TCR was recovered from a woman aged 30 to 39 in good health and CMV-seropositive. CDR3 loop: CASSGQGLTEAFF. The CDR3 DNA reads TGCGCCAGCAGCGGACAGGGTTTGACTGAAGCTTTCTTT. Together with reference TRBV5-1 and TRBJ1-1, the CDR3 gives the full variable domain: KAGVTQTPRYLIKTRGQQVTLSCSPISGHRSVSWYQQTPGQGLQFLFEYFSETQRNKGNFPGRFSGRQFSNSRSEMNVSTLELGDSALYLCASSGQGLTEAFFGQGTRLTVV.